The sequence of this T cell receptor (beta chain) was determined in a study of T cells after posttransplantation cyclophosphamide. Assay used: immunoSEQ multiplex PCR; TCRdb lists only in-frame clones, some missing. The sample records more than 20,000 clones, approximately 85% being singletons. Of note for this clone: The target antigen is unknown.

Germline V gene sequence: CDR1 SGHRS, CDR2 YFSETQ. The trim removed 4 bases at V and 4 bases at J, leaving 11 bases unmatched. This CDR3 spans 15 amino acids. General study points: Skin or GI-infiltrating T cells shared few TRB sequences with blood. TRB clonality was highly associated with recipient CMV seropositivity and reactivation.

The material sequenced was PBMCs. The clonotype originates from a woman aged 55-75 years with a blood cancer, CMV-positive, and with a related stem cell donor. This chain links TRBV5-1 with TRBJ2-7; 7 nucleotides line up with TRBD2. This CDR3 reads CASSTGLVLGYEQYF. The CDR3 coding sequence is TGCGCCAGCAGCACAGGACTAGTGCTGGGGTACGAGCAGTACTTC. Full variable domain (remainder filled in from reference TRBV5-1 and TRBJ2-7): KAGVTQTPRYLIKTRGQQVTLSCSPISGHRSVSWYQQTPGQGLQFLFEYFSETQRNKGNFPGRFSGRQFSNSRSEMNVSTLELGDSALYLCASSTGLVLGYEQYFGPGTRLTVT.